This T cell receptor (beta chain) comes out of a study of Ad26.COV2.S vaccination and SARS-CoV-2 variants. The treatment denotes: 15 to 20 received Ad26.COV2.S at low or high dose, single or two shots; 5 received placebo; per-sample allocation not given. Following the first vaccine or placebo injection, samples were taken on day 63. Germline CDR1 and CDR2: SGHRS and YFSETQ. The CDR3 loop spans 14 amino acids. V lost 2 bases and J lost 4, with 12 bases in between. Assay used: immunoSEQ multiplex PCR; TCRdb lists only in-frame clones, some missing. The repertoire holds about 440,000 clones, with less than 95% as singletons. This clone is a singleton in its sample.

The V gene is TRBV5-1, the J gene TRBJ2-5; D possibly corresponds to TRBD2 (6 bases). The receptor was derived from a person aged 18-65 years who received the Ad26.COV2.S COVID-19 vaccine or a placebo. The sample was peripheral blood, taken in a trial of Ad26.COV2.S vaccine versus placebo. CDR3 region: CASSFFGGIETQYF. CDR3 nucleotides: TGCGCCAGCAGCTTTTTCGGCGGGATAGAGACCCAGTACTTC.